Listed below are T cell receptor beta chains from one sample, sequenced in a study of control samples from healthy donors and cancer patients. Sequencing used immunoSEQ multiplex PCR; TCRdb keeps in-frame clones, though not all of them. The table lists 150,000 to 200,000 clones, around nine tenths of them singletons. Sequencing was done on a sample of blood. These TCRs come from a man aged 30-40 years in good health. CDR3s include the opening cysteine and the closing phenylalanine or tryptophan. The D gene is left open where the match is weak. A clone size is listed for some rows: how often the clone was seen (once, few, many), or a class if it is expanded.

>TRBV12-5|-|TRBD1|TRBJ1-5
TGTGCTAGTCAGGGGGCCCATCAGCCCCAGCATTTT
CASQGAHQPQHF
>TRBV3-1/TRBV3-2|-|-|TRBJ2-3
TGTGCCAGCAGCCAAGGAATTAGGCTAGCTACAGATACGCAGTATTTT
CASSQGIRLATDTQYF
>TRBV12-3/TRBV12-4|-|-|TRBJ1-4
TGTGCCAGCGCAGAGTCAACTAATGAAAAACTGTTTTTT
CASAESTNEKLFF
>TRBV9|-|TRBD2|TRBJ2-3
TGTGCCAGCAGCGTAGGCCCTAGCGGGAGCGCGTCCACAGATACGCAGTATTTT
CASSVGPSGSASTDTQYF
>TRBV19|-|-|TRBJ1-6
TGTGCCAGTAGTGGAGACAGGAGCTCCTATAATTCACCCCTCCACTTT
CASSGDRSSYNSPLHF
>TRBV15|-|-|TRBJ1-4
TGTGCCACCAGGGAGGACGGGCGACATAATGAAAAACTGTTTTTT
CATREDGRHNEKLFF
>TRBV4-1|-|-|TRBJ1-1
TGCGCCAGCAGCCAAGATGCGGCAGGGGCGAACACTGAAGCTTTCTTT
CASSQDAAGANTEAFF
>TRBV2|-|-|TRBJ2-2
TGTGCCAGCAGTGACAGCGGGTCCTCCGGGGAGCTGTTTTTT
CASSDSGSSGELFF
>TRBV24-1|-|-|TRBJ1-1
TGTGCCACCAGTGATCCCGACACTGAAGCTTTCTTT
CATSDPDTEAFF
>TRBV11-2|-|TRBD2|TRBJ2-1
TGTGCCAGCAGAGTTAGCGGGGGTAACTACAATGAGCAGTTCTTC
CASRVSGGNYNEQFF
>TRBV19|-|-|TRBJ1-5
TGTGCCAGTAGTACGGGTAGCAATCAGCCCCAGCATTTT
CASSTGSNQPQHF
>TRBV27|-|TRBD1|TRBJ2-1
TGTGCCAGCAGTTACAAGGGACAGGTAACCCGCCCCTCCTACAATGAGCAGTTCTTC
CASSYKGQVTRPSYNEQFF
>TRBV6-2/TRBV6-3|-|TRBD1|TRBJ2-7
TGTGCCAGCAGTTATATGCAGGGGGCCTACGAGCAGTACTTC
CASSYMQGAYEQYF
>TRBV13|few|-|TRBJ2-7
TGTGCCAGCAGCTTACAGGGTCCCCTCTCCTACGAGCAGTACTTC
CASSLQGPLSYEQYF
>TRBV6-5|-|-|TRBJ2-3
TGTGCCAGCAGTCCCCTACCTGTCACAGATACGCAGTATTTT
CASSPLPVTDTQYF
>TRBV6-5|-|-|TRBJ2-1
TGTGCCAGCAGTTACTCAAGGTTGAATGAGCAGTTCTTC
CASSYSRLNEQFF
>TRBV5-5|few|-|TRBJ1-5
TGTGCCAGCAGGGAGGGCGGGGAATTTAGCAATCAGCCCCAGCATTTT
CASREGGEFSNQPQHF
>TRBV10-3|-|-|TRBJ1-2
TGTGCCATCAGCCGACCTAACTATGGCTACACCTTC
CAISRPNYGYTF
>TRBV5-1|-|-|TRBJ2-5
TGCGCCAGCACACAGGACCCCTCTTCAGTGACCCAGTACTTC
CASTQDPSSVTQYF
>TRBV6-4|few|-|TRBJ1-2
TGTGCCAGCAGTGGGGTTAACGGCGGCTACACCTTC
CASSGVNGGYTF
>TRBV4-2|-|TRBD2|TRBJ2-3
TGTGCCAGCAGCCAAGATGCAAAAGCGGGGGGGCAAGATACGCAGTATTTT
CASSQDAKAGGQDTQYF
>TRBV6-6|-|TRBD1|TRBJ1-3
TGTGCCAGCAGTCTGCGGACAGGGGGCGCCCCCGGTGGAAACACCATATATTTT
CASSLRTGGAPGGNTIYF
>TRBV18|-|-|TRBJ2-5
TGTGCCAGCTCACCACTTGTTGGAGAGACCCAGTACTTC
CASSPLVGETQYF
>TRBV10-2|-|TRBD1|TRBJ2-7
TGCGCCAGCAGTTTAGGACAGGGCTATGGCGAGCAGTACTTC
CASSLGQGYGEQYF
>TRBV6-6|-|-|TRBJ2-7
TGTGCCAGCAGCCGAGACGACGGGCGGGTTGCCTACGAGCAGTACTTC
CASSRDDGRVAYEQYF
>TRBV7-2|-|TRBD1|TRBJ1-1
TGTGCCAGCAGCTTAGCAGGGGGCCAGACTGAAGCTTTCTTT
CASSLAGGQTEAFF
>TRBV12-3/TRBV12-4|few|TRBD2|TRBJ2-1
TGTGCCAGCAGTTCGGCGGGAGTAGGTGAGCAGTTCTTC
CASSSAGVGEQFF
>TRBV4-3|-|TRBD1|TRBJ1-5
TGCGCCAGCAGCCACGGGACAGTCGATCAGCCCCAGCATTTT
CASSHGTVDQPQHF
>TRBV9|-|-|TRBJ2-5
TGTGCCAGCAGCGTGTTTGAGGGCGCGGGGGAGACCCAGTACTTC
CASSVFEGAGETQYF